The present T cell receptor (beta chain) was sequenced within a study of spatial heterogeneity in lung cancer. The overall study: Patients with untreated early-stage non-small cell lung cancer, numbering more than 55, were the donors. The study sequenced follow-up PBMC samples when they were available, at a median of about 23 months after resection. Study conclusions and caveats: Tumor TCRs that were ubiquitous and expanded showed up in blood more at resection than follow-up.

This clonotype was seen many times. The antigen is undetermined. Germline CDR1 MNHEY, CDR2 SMNVEV (reference sequence). The CDR3 is 13 residues long. V shed 3 bases and J shed 5 bases, with 10 bases lying between them. One entry per CDR3 protein results from TCRdb running MiXCR on the 5' RACE reads. Here the sample spans more than 95,000 distinct CDR3 sequences, 10% to 15% being singletons. Time point in this sample: blood at routine non-recurrence follow-up after resection. Whole RNA from tumor, nontumor lung or frozen PBMC was sequenced unsorted. The sequence was obtained from a male donor with early-stage non-small cell lung cancer. J is TRBJ1-1 and V is TRBV27; no firm D call. The sample in question was PBMCs, obtained at follow-up. The CDR3 sequence is CASSFISGTEAFF. The CDR3 DNA reads TGTGCCAGCAGTTTCATCAGCGGTACTGAAGCTTTCTTT.